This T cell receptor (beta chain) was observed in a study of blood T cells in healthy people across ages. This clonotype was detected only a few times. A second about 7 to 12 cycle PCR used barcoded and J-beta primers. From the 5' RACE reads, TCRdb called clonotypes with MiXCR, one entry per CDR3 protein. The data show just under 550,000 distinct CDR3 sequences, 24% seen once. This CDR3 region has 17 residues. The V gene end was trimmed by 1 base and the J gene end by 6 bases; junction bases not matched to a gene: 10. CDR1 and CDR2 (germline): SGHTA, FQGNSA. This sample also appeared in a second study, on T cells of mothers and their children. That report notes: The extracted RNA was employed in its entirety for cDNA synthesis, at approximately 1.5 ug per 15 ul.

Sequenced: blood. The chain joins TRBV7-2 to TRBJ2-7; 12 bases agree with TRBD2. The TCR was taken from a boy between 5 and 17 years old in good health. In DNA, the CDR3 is TGTGCCAGCAGCTTAGATGGTCCTAGCGGGGGGGCCGGCGAGCAGTACTTC. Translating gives CASSLDGPSGGAGEQYF.